This TCR beta chain was recorded in a study of T-cell memory formation after mild COVID-19. Study information: Largely, the TCR clusters proved donor specific. Study-level points and caveats: Some responding clones appeared in pre-infection memory, suggesting cross-reactive memory joined. The main location of contracting CD4+ clones was CM and EM, and that of contracting CD8+ clones was EMRA.

A single record per CDR3 protein comes from TCRdb applying MiXCR to the 5' RACE reads. Of under 250,000 distinct CDR3 sequences listed, approximately 15% were seen once; the top ten hold 2.1%. Concerning this clonotype: What it binds is not known.

The CDR3 sequence is 16 residues long. Germline V gene sequence: CDR1 SEHNR, CDR2 FQNEAQ (reference sequence). Unmatched junction bases numbered 11, after V lost 5 bases and J lost 5 bases. The sequence derives from an adult woman who had mild COVID-19 (a few samples of this study predate the infection). Cell type and time point are not known. This chain joins TRBV7-9 and TRBJ2-3; 9 bases match TRBD2. Sequencing was carried out using PBMCs or a T cell subset sorted from them (not recorded which). The CDR3, as DNA: TGTGCCAGCAGCCCAGGTGCGGGGGGGGCCGTAGATACGCAGTATTTT. It codes for CASSPGAGGAVDTQYF.